Below, 2 T cell receptor beta chains from the same sample are listed, as sequenced in a study of CD8+ T cells in alopecia areata listed by TCRdb under 2018. Libraries were made using the immunoSEQ multiplex PCR assay. To provide template for TCR sequencing, every sample had RNA extracted and reverse transcribed into cDNA. TCRdb took over this immuneACCESS table, retaining in-frame rearrangements with V and J assigned. Such tables are incomplete; in checked studies, under half of the missing clones stem from an unresolved V gene, and the remainder is unexplained. Within this sample are over 150,000 clones, with about 63% of them counted one time only. Jointly, the top ten make up 1.7% of the sample. The sample's time point, from its label and the paper: baseline before oral tofacitinib. Source: CD4+ T cells sorted from blood, taken at week 0. Receptors originate from a human donor with alopecia areata.

The V gene is TRBV29-1, the J gene TRBJ2-3, with a tentative D call TRBD2 (6 bases). The CDR3 runs to 14 residues. CDR1 and CDR2 (germline): SQVTM, ANQGSEA. Trimming removed 1 base at V and 4 bases at J, with 12 bases between. CDR3 amino acids: CSVEASGVADTQYF. The DNA of the CDR3 is TGCAGCGTTGAAGCCTCGGGGGTGGCAGATACGCAGTATTTT.

In this sample, this clone turned up a few times. The gene calls are TRBV29-1 and TRBJ2-7; tentative D call: TRBD1 (5 bases). The ends were cut back, 7 bases at V and 6 bases at J, with 16 bases in the middle. The germline gives CDR1 SQVTM, CDR2 ANQGSEA. The CDR3 is 12 residues long. As DNA, the CDR3 is TGCAGCGCTCAAGACCCAGGGCGCGAGCAGTACTTC. This sequence encodes CSAQDPGREQYF.